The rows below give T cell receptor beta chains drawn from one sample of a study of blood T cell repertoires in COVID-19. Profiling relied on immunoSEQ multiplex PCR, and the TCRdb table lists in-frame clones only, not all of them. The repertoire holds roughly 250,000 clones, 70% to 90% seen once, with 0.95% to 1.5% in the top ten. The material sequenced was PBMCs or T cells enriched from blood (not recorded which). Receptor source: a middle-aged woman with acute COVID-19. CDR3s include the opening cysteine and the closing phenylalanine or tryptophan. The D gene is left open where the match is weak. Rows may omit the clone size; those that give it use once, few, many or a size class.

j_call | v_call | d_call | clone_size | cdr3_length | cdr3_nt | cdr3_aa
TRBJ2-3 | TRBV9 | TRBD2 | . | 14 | TGTGCCAGCAGCGTAGAACTAGCGGGAAATACGCAGTATTTT | CASSVELAGNTQYF
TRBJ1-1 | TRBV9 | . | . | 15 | TGTGCCAGCAGCGTAGAGGCGAGATCCGGGACTGAAGCTTTCTTT | CASSVEARSGTEAFF
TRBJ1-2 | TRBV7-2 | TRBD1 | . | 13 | TGTGCCAGCAGCGAGACAGGGAACTATGGCTACACCTTC | CASSETGNYGYTF
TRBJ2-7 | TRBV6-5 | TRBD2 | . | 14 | TGTGCCACCCTCGACAGCGGGAGGGCCTACGAGCAGTACTTC | CATLDSGRAYEQYF
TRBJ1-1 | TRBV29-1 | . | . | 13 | TGCAGCGTCGCCCTGGGGGAGGACACTGAAGCTTTCTTT | CSVALGEDTEAFF
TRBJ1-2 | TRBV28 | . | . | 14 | TGTGCCAGCAGTCCAAACGGAGGGATGAGAGGCTACACCTTC | CASSPNGGMRGYTF
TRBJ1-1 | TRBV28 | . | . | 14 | TGTGCCAGCAGCCTCACGGGGGAGGTCACTGAAGCTTTCTTT | CASSLTGEVTEAFF
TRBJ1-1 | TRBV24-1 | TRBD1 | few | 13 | TGTGCCACCAGTGACCCAGGGGGCGCTGAAGCTTTCTTT | CATSDPGGAEAFF
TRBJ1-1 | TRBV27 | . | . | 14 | TGTGCCAGCAGTTTACTCGGGGAACTCGCTGAAGCTTTCTTT | CASSLLGELAEAFF
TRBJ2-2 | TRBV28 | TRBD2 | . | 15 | TGTGCCAGCAGTTTGGTAGCGGGAGGCACCGGGGAGCTGTTTTTT | CASSLVAGGTGELFF
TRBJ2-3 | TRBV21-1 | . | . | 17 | TGTGCCAGCAGCCCTAGGTCGGGGACGGGAGGGAGAGATACGCAGTATTTT | CASSPRSGTGGRDTQYF
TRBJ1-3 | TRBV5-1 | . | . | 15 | TGCGCCAGCAGCCTCTCTTTAGTCTCTGGAAACACCATATATTTT | CASSLSLVSGNTIYF
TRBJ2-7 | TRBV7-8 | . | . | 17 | TGTGCCAGCAGCCCGATTTCGAGGATAACACTGAACTACGAGCAGTACTTC | CASSPISRITLNYEQYF
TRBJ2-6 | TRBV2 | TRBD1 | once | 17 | TGTGCCAGCTGGGGGACAGGGAAGAGGTCTAGGGCCAACGTCCTGACTTTC | CASWGTGKRSRANVLTF
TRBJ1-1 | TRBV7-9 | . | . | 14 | TGTGCCAGCAGCTCGCTTGGGGAGGAGACTGAAGCTTTCTTT | CASSSLGEETEAFF
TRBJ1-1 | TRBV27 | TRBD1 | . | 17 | TGTGCCAGCAGCCCTCTGGACCCCGGGACAGCGAACACTGAAGCTTTCTTT | CASSPLDPGTANTEAFF
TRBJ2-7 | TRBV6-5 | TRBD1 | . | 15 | TGTGCCAGCAGTTACCGGACAGGGAGGCCCTACGAGCAGTACTTC | CASSYRTGRPYEQYF
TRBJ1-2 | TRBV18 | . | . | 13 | TGTGCCAGCTCACCACGAGCAAACTATGGCTACACCTTC | CASSPRANYGYTF
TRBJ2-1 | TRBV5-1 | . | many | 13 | TGCGCCAGCAGCTTGGAACAGGGTAATGAGCAGTTCTTC | CASSLEQGNEQFF
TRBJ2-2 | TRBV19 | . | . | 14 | TGTGCCTCAAGGAACAGGGCGGGCACCGGGGAGCTGTTTTTT | CASRNRAGTGELFF
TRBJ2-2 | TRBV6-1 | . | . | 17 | TGTGCCAGCAGTGAATTTGTGGGCAGGCCGAACACCGGGGAGCTGTTTTTT | CASSEFVGRPNTGELFF
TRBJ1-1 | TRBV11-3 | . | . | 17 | TGTGCCAGCAGCTTAGATCTTTGGGGCCAGACTAACACTGAAGCTTTCTTT | CASSLDLWGQTNTEAFF
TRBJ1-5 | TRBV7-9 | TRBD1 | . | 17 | TGTGCCAGCAGCTCCTATGTGGGGAAAGGGGGCTGGCAGCCCCAGCATTTT | CASSSYVGKGGWQPQHF
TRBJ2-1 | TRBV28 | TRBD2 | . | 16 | TGTGCCAGCAGTTGGTCGGGAGGGGGTGATTACAATGAGCAGTTCTTC | CASSWSGGGDYNEQFF
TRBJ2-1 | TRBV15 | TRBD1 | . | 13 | TGTGCCACCAGCCGACAGGGGGCTAATGAGCAGTTCTTC | CATSRQGANEQFF